This entry features one T cell receptor beta chain sequence. This entry belongs to a study of cytomegalovirus exposure and HLA in healthy donors. PCR involved 60 Vbeta and 13 Jbeta primers. The repertoire was sequenced with immunoSEQ multiplex PCR; TCRdb's copy has only in-frame clones and lacks some. The sample is made up of 150,000 or so clones, and the top ten hold about 1.7% of it. The germline gives CDR1 SEHNR, CDR2 FQNEAQ (reference sequence). V lost 2 bases, J lost 8 bases, and 13 bases lay in between. This CDR3 contains 15 residues. The gene calls are TRBV7-9 and TRBJ1-6; a weak D match, TRBD1 (5 bases). The clonotype was recovered from a man in his late teens or twenties in good health and CMV-seronegative. Sequences were obtained from PBMCs. The CDR3 sequence: CASSLQGPRDSPLHF. CDR3 DNA: TGTGCCAGCAGCTTACAGGGCCCTCGGGATTCACCCCTCCACTTT.